A selection of T cell receptor beta chains follows, all from one sample in a study of blood T cell repertoires in COVID-19. Assay: immunoSEQ multiplex PCR; the TCRdb copy retains only in-frame clones and omits some. The table lists more than 200,000 clones, about four fifths of them singletons, with roughly 10% in the top ten. Sequencing was carried out using peripheral blood. The source is a man older than 75 with acute or convalescent COVID-19. Each CDR3 is given with its conserved first and last residue. The order of the fields is clone size, V gene, J gene, D gene, CDR3 protein, CDR3 DNA. The D gene is left open where the match is weak. Clone size is not always given. Where it is, it says once, few, many or a class for expanded clones.

size: .; V: TRBV2; J: TRBJ2-7; D: .; CDR3: CASSPDRFSYEQYF; DNA: TGTGCCAGCAGCCCTGACAGGTTCTCCTACGAGCAGTACTTC
size: .; V: TRBV7-9; J: TRBJ1-1; D: .; CDR3: CASSLEAGHLMNTEAFF; DNA: TGTGCCAGCAGCTTAGAAGCGGGACACCTCATGAACACTGAAGCTTTCTTT
size: .; V: TRBV24-1; J: TRBJ2-1; D: .; CDR3: CATAGATAMNEQFF; DNA: TGTGCCACCGCAGGGGCTACCGCAATGAATGAGCAGTTCTTC
size: .; V: TRBV5-4; J: TRBJ2-7; D: TRBD1; CDR3: CASTGQGENHEQYF; DNA: TGTGCCAGCACGGGACAGGGGGAGAACCACGAGCAGTACTTC
size: .; V: TRBV18; J: TRBJ1-5; D: TRBD1; CDR3: CASSSTGDSNQPQHF; DNA: TGTGCCAGCTCGTCAACAGGGGATAGCAATCAGCCCCAGCATTTT
size: few; V: TRBV24-1; J: TRBJ2-1; D: .; CDR3: CATSDVGGARYNEQFF; DNA: TGTGCCACCAGTGATGTGGGGGGGGCCCGATACAATGAGCAGTTCTTC
size: .; V: TRBV3-1/TRBV3-2; J: TRBJ2-6; D: .; CDR3: CASSQAGAPSRANVLTF; DNA: TGTGCCAGCAGCCAAGCAGGGGCCCCATCGAGGGCCAACGTCCTGACTTTC
size: .; V: TRBV11-2; J: TRBJ2-7; D: .; CDR3: CASSWSRAYEQYF; DNA: TGTGCCAGCAGCTGGTCCCGCGCCTACGAGCAGTACTTC
size: .; V: TRBV2; J: TRBJ2-3; D: TRBD2; CDR3: CASLTSGSFGTQYF; DNA: TGTGCCAGCTTGACTAGCGGGAGTTTCGGTACGCAGTATTTT
size: .; V: TRBV29-1; J: TRBJ2-7; D: TRBD1; CDR3: CSVDPGTGYEQYF; DNA: TGCAGCGTTGACCCCGGGACAGGCTACGAGCAGTACTTC
size: once; V: TRBV7-9; J: TRBJ1-5; D: TRBD1; CDR3: CASSEMTGFRNQPQHF; DNA: TGTGCCAGCAGCGAAATGACAGGGTTTCGGAATCAGCCCCAGCATTTT
size: .; V: TRBV19; J: TRBJ2-7; D: .; CDR3: CASSKDIRYEQYF; DNA: TGTGCCAGTAGCAAGGACATTCGCTACGAGCAGTACTTC
size: .; V: TRBV28; J: TRBJ1-1; D: .; CDR3: CASTTPGGTEAFF; DNA: TGTGCCAGCACCACCCCTGGGGGGACTGAAGCTTTCTTT
size: few; V: TRBV6-5; J: TRBJ2-3; D: .; CDR3: CASKRPQHRDTQYF; DNA: TGTGCCAGCAAACGACCCCAACACAGAGATACGCAGTATTTT
size: .; V: TRBV6-5; J: TRBJ1-6; D: .; CDR3: CAGGAAANSPLHF; DNA: TGTGCCGGGGGGGCGGCGGCCAATTCACCCCTCCACTTT
size: once; V: TRBV7-8; J: TRBJ1-5; D: TRBD1; CDR3: CASSPQTGSEPQHF; DNA: TGTGCCAGCAGCCCCCAGACAGGGTCGGAGCCCCAGCATTTT
size: .; V: TRBV13; J: TRBJ2-7; D: .; CDR3: CASSLSVLGGSYEQYF; DNA: TGTGCCAGCAGCTTGTCTGTTTTAGGGGGCTCCTACGAGCAGTACTTC
size: .; V: TRBV29-1; J: TRBJ1-2; D: .; CDR3: CSATRGFSLGYTF; DNA: TGCAGCGCAACCAGGGGTTTCTCCCTTGGCTACACCTTC
size: once; V: TRBV28; J: TRBJ2-7; D: .; CDR3: CASSLAGGSYEQYF; DNA: TGTGCCAGCAGTTTAGCAGGGGGGTCCTACGAGCAGTACTTC
size: .; V: TRBV6-5; J: TRBJ1-2; D: .; CDR3: CASSYSWGEGYTF; DNA: TGTGCCAGCAGTTACTCCTGGGGAGAGGGCTACACCTTC
size: .; V: TRBV5-1; J: TRBJ2-7; D: .; CDR3: CASSLAGMGYLEQYF; DNA: TGCGCCAGCAGCTTGGCCGGGATGGGGTACCTCGAGCAGTACTTC
size: .; V: TRBV3-1/TRBV3-2; J: TRBJ2-1; D: TRBD2; CDR3: CASSSRRTSGRAVNEQFF; DNA: TGTGCCAGCAGCTCACGTCGGACTAGCGGGAGGGCCGTGAATGAGCAGTTCTTC